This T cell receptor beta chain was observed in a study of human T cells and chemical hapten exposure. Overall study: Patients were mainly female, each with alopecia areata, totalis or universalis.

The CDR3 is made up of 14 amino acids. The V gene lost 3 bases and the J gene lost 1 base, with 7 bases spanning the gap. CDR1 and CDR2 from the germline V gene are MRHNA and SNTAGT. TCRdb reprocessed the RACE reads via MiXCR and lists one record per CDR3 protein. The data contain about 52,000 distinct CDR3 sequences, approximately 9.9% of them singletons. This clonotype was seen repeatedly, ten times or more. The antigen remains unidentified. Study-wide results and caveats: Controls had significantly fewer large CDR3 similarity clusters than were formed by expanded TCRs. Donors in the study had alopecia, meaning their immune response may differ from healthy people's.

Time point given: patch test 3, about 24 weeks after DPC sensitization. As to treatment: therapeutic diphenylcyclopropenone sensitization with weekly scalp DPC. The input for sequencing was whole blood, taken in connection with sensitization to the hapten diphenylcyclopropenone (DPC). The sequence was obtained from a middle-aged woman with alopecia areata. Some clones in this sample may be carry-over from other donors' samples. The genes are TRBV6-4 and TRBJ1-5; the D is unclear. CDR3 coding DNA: TGTGCCAGCAGTGAAAACGGCAGCAATCAGCCCCAGCATTTT. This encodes CASSENGSNQPQHF.